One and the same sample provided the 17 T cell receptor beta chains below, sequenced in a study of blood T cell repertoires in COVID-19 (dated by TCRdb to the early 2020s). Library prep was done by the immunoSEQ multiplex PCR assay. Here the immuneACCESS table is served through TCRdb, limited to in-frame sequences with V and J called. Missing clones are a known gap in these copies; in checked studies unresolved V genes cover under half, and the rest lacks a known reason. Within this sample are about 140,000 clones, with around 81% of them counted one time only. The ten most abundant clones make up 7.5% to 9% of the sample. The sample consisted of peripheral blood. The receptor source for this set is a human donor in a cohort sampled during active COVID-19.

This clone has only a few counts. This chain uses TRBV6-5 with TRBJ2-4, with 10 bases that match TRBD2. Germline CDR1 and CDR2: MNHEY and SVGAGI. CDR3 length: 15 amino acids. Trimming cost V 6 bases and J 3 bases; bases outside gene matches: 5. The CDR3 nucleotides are TGTGCCAGCAGGAACTTAGCGGGAGGCAAAAACATTCAGTACTTC. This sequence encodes CASRNLAGGKNIQYF.

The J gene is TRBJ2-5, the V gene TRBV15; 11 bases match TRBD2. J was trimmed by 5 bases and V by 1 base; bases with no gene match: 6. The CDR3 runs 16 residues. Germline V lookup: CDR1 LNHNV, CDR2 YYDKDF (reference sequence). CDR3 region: CATSRGLAGPDETQYF. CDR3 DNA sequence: TGTGCCACCAGCAGAGGACTAGCGGGACCTGATGAGACCCAGTACTTC.

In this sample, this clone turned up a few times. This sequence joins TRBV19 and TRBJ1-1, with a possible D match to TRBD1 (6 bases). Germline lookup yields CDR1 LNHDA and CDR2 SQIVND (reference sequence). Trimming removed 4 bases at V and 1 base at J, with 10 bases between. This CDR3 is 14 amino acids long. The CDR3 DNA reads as TGTGCCAGTAGTAATAGGGGACAGAACACTGAAGCTTTCTTT. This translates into CASSNRGQNTEAFF. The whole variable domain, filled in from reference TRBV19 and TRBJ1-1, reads DGGITQSPKYLFRKEGQNVTLSCEQNLNHDAMYWYRQDPGQGLRLIYYSQIVNDFQKGDIAEGYSVSREKKESFPLTVTSAQKNPTAFYLCASSNRGQNTEAFFGQGTRLTVV.

The CDR3 spells CASSLGTHNYGYTF. CDR3 DNA: TGCGCCAGCAGCTTGGGGACACATAACTATGGCTACACCTTC. The gene calls are TRBV5-1 and TRBJ1-2, with D perhaps TRBD1 (5 bases). Looked up from germline, CDR1 is SGHRS and CDR2 is YFSETQ. This CDR3 region has 14 residues. V gave up 0 bases and J gave up 1 base, with 7 bases separating them.

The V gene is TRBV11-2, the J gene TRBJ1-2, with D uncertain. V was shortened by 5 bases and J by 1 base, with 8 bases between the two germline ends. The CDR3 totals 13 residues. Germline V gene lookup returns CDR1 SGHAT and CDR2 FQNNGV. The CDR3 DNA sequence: TGTGCCAGCAGCGACTTCTTTAACTATGGCTACACCTTC. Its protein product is CASSDFFNYGYTF. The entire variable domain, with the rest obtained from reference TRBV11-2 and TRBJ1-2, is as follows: EAGVAQSPRYKIIEKRQSVAFWCNPISGHATLYWYQQILGQGPKLLIQFQNNGVVDDSQLPKDRFSAERLKGVDSTLKIQPAKLEDSAVYLCASSDFFNYGYTFGSGTRLTVV.

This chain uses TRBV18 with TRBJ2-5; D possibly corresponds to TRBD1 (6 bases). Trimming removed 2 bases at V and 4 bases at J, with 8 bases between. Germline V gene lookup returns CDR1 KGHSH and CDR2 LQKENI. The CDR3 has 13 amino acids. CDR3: CASSPGGRETQYF. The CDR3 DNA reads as TGTGCCAGCTCACCAGGGGGCCGAGAGACCCAGTACTTC.

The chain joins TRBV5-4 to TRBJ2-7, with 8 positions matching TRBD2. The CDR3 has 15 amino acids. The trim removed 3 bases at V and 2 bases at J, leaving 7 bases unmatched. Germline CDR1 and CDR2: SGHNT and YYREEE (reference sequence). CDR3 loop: CASSSYTSGPYEQYF. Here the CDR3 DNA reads TGTGCCAGCAGCTCATACACTAGCGGTCCCTACGAGCAGTACTTC.

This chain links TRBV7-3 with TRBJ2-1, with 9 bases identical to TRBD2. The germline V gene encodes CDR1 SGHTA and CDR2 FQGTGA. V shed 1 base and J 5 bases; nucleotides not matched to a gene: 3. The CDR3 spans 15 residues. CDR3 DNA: TGTGCCAGCAGCTTAAAGGTAGCGGGGGACAATGAGCAGTTCTTC. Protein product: CASSLKVAGDNEQFF. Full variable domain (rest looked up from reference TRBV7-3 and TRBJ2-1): GAGVSQTPSNKVTEKGKYVELRCDPISGHTALYWYRQSLGQGPEFLIYFQGTGAADDSGLPNDRFFAVRPEGSVSTLKIQRTERGDSAVYLCASSLKVAGDNEQFFGPGTRLTVL.

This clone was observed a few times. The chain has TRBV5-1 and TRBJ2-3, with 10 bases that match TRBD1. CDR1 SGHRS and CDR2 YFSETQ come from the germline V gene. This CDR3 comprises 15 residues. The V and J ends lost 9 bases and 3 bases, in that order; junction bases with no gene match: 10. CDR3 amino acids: CATRPGQGITDTQYF. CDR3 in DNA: TGCGCCACCCGACCGGGACAGGGGATTACAGATACGCAGTATTTT.

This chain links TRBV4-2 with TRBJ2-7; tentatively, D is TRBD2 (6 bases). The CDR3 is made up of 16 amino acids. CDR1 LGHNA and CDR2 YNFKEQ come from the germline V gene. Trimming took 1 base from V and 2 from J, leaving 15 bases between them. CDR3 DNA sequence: TGTGCCAGCAGCCAAGCGGAGGGACGGCTGGCCTACGAGCAGTACTTC. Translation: CASSQAEGRLAYEQYF.

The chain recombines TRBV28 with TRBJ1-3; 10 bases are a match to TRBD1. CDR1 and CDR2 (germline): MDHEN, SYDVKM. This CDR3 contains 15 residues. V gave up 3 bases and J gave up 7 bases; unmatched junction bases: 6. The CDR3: CASSFIQDRGNTIYF. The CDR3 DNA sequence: TGTGCCAGCAGTTTTATTCAGGACAGGGGGAACACCATATATTTT.

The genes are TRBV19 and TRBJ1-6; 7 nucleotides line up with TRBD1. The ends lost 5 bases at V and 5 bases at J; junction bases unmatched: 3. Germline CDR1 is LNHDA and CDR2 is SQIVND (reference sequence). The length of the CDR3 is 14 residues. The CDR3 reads CASSFTGDNSPLHF. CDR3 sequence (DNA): TGTGCCAGTAGTTTTACAGGGGATAATTCACCCCTCCACTTT.

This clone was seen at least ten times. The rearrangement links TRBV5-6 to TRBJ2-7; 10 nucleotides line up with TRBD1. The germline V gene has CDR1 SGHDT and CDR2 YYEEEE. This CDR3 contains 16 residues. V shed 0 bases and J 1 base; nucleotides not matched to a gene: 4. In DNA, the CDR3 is TGTGCCAGCAGCTTGGACGGGGGACAGGGGTCCTACGAGCAGTACTTC. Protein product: CASSLDGGQGSYEQYF.

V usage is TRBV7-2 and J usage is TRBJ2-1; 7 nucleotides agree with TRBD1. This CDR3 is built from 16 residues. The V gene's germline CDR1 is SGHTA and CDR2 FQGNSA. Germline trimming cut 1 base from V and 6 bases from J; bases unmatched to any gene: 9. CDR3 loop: CASSLVSGQKLNEQFF. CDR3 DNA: TGTGCCAGCAGCTTAGTCTCGGGACAGAAGCTCAATGAGCAGTTCTTC.

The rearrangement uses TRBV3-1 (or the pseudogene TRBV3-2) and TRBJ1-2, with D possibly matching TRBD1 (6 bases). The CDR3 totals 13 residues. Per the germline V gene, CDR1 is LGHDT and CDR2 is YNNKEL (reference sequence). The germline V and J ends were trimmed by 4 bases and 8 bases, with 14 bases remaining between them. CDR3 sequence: CASSPLGGQGYTF. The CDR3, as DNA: TGTGCCAGCAGCCCCCTCGGGGGGCAAGGCTACACCTTC.

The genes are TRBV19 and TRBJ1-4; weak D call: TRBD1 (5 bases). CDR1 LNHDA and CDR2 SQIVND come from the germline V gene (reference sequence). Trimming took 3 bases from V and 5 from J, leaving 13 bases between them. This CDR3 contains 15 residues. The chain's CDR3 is CASSIPGKGNEKLFF. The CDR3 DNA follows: TGTGCCAGTAGTATCCCAGGGAAGGGGAATGAAAAACTGTTTTTT.

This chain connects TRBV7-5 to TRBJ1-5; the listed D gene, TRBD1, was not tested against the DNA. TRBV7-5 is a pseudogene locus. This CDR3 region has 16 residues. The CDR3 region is CVRSFADRGKNQPQHF. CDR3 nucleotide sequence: TGTGTCAGAAGCTTCGCCGACAGGGGGAAGAATCAGCCCCAGCATTTT.